The 17 T cell receptor beta chains given below trace back to one sample, sequenced in a study of CD4 and CD8 cells across lung adenocarcinoma regions. TCRdb redid the calling of the PCR reads with MiXCR, one entry per CDR3 protein. Of 20,000 to 25,000 distinct CDR3 sequences listed, approximately 52% are singletons. The specimen was CD4+ T cells from the center of a lung tumor. These receptors were obtained from a male donor with lung adenocarcinoma. The CD4 and CD8 labels of this study may be unreliable.

Turning to this clonotype: Relative to the germline gene, one junction end is altered; a read error may explain this. The genes are TRBV6-5 and TRBJ2-3; maybe TRBD1 (5 bases). Germline CDR1 reads MNHEY; CDR2 reads SVGAGI. The CDR3 has 15 amino acids. CDR3 amino acids: CARRLQSGITGAQYF. Here the CDR3 DNA reads TGTGCCCGCAGACTCCAGTCCGGAATCACAGGTGCGCAGTATTTT.

Comment on this clonotype: The junction shows a germline mismatch at one end, possibly a read error. The chain has TRBV27 and TRBJ2-3, with TRBD2 matching over 7 bases. This CDR3 is 14 amino acids long. The germline gives CDR1 MNHEY, CDR2 SMNVEV (reference sequence). The CDR3 protein is CAGRRAGAPDTQYF. The CDR3 DNA reads TGTGCCGGCAGGCGGGCGGGAGCCCCAGACACGCAGTATTTC.

Many counts were recorded for this clonotype. The chain is built from TRBV7-3 and TRBJ2-1; 7 bases align to TRBD1. The junction had 11 bases not matched to a gene; V was cut back by 2 bases and J by 4 bases. Germline assignment: CDR1 SGHTA and CDR2 FQGTGA. The CDR3 loop spans 17 amino acids. CDR3 sequence (DNA): TGTGCCAGCAGCTTACAAGACAGGGTCCCCCCTTACAATGAGCAGTTCTTC. It translates to CASSLQDRVPPYNEQFF. Together with reference TRBV7-3 and TRBJ2-1, the CDR3 gives the full variable domain: GAGVSQTPSNKVTEKGKYVELRCDPISGHTALYWYRQSLGQGPEFLIYFQGTGAADDSGLPNDRFFAVRPEGSVSTLKIQRTERGDSAVYLCASSLQDRVPPYNEQFFGPGTRLTVL.

The chain joins TRBV4-1 to TRBJ2-1; D assignment may be TRBD1 or TRBD2 (6 bases each). The J call could be wrong; TRBJ2-5 is a better fit for the DNA end. The CDR3 extends over 13 amino acids. The germline CDR1 and CDR2 sequences are MGHRA and YSYEKL. CDR3 DNA sequence: TGCGCCAGCAGCCAAGCGGGGGCGCAGACCCAGTACTTC. It codes for CASSQAGAQTQYF.

This rearrangement joins TRBV9 to TRBJ1-2; D not certain. There are 12 residues in the CDR3. Germline CDR1 reads SGDLS; CDR2 reads YYNGEE. V was cut by 4 bases and J by 7 bases, with 11 bases left in between. The CDR3 loop reads CASSRTEFGYTF. DNA for the CDR3: TGTGCCAGCAGCCGGACTGAGTTTGGCTACACCTTC. Together with reference TRBV9 and TRBJ1-2, the CDR3 gives the full variable domain: DSGVTQTPKHLITATGQRVTLRCSPRSGDLSVYWYQQSLDQGLQFLIQYYNGEERAKGNILERFSAQQFPDLHSELNLSSLELGDSALYFCASSRTEFGYTFGSGTRLTVV.

On this clonotype itself: An end of the junction does not agree with germline; a read error may underlie this. V usage is TRBV27 and J usage is TRBJ2-3; D tentatively fits TRBD1 or TRBD2 (5 bases each). The CDR3 is 17 amino acids. Germline-derived CDR1 and CDR2 are MNHEY and SMNVEV (reference sequence). CDR3 coding DNA: TGTGCCAGCAGTGCGGGCCGACGGGGCCGTGACACAGATACCCAGTACTTT. Protein: CASSAGRRGRDTDTQYF.

A remark on this clonotype: The junction shows a germline mismatch at one end, possibly a read error. The chain combines TRBV6-5 with TRBJ2-1; either TRBD1 or TRBD2 may supply D (6 bases each). Germline V gives CDR1 MNHEY, CDR2 SVGAGI. The CDR3 is 15 residues long. CDR3 DNA sequence: TGTGCCAGGGGTTACGGGGGCCGTGAACCAGAGACGCAGTACTTT. It yields the protein CARGYGGREPETQYF.

The gene calls are TRBV27 and TRBJ2-5; D could derive from TRBD1 or TRBD2 (5 bases each). V lost 9 bases to trimming and J lost 4 bases, with 21 bases between them. The CDR3 runs 15 residues. Per germline, CDR1 MNHEY and CDR2 SMNVEV (reference sequence). As DNA, the CDR3 is TGTGCCAGGGGGACGGGATTCCGTGACCCAGAGACCCAGTACTTC. Translation: CARGTGFRDPETQYF.

Concerning this clonotype: One junction end disagrees with the germline gene, perhaps due to a read error. This rearrangement joins TRBV14 to TRBJ2-3; D is uncertain. CDR1 SGHDN and CDR2 FVKESK come from the germline V gene. CDR3 size: 15 residues. CDR3 in DNA: TGTGGCAGCAGGCACACCGGCCGTAACACAGATACCCAGTATTTC. Its translation is CGSRHTGRNTDTQYF.

To note about this clonotype: One end of the junction fails to match germline, which may point to a read error. The V and J genes are TRBV6-4 and TRBJ2-3; D might be TRBD1 or TRBD2, each matching 5 bases. Germline V gene data show CDR1 as MRHNA and CDR2 as SNTAGT. CDR3 length: 15 residues. The CDR3: CASSAGLYTKDTQYF. CDR3 DNA sequence: TGTGCCAGCAGTGCGGGGCTGTATACCAAAGACACGCAGTATTTC.

This clonotype was seen repeatedly, ten times or more. This chain connects TRBV4-1 to TRBJ2-1; D call uncertain. V was shortened by 2 bases and J by 2 bases, with 16 bases between the two germline ends. Germline loops: CDR1 MGHRA, CDR2 YSYEKL. This CDR3 region has 17 residues. The CDR3 reads CASSQLRLVRPYNEQFF. In DNA form, the CDR3 reads TGCGCCAGCAGCCAACTGAGGTTGGTGCGGCCCTACAATGAGCAGTTCTTC.

The CDR3, as DNA: TGTGCCAGTAGTGCCATTAGCCGGACAGGGGCTAATGAAAAACTGTTTTTT. It codes for CASSAISRTGANEKLFF. The rearrangement links TRBV19 to TRBJ1-4, with TRBD1 identical over 9 bases. The CDR3 has 17 residues. The V segment lost 5 bases and the J segment 3 bases; nucleotides outside the gene matches: 10. Germline V gene data show CDR1 as LNHDA and CDR2 as SQIVND (reference sequence).

Comments on this clonotype: The junction does not match germline at one end; this may be a read error. The chain recombines TRBV6-9 with TRBJ2-1; 10 bases map to TRBD2. CDR3 size: 14 residues. The germline V gene encodes CDR1 MNHGY and CDR2 SVAAGI. Written as DNA, the CDR3 is TGTGCCAGCAGTTATAGCGGGAGGGCCGGGGAGCAGTTTTTC. Encoded protein: CASSYSGRAGEQFF.

In regard to this clonotype: The junction shows a germline mismatch at one end, possibly a read error. V gene TRBV10-2 combines with J gene TRBJ2-6; D tentatively reads TRBD1 or TRBD2 (6 bases each). The CDR3 covers 17 residues. The germline CDR1 and CDR2 sequences are WSHSY and SAAADI. CDR3 sequence reads: CASSEWGAASGSNELSF. The CDR3 bases are TGCGCCAGCAGTGAGTGGGGGGCGGCCTCTGGCTCCAACGAGCTGTCTTTC.

The chain recombines TRBV7-2 with TRBJ2-1; D may be TRBD1 (6 bases). The germline V and J ends were trimmed by 5 bases and 12 bases, with 23 bases remaining between them. The CDR3 totals 15 residues. Germline CDR1 SGHTA, CDR2 FQGNSA. CDR3 DNA: TGTGCCAGCAGCCTACCCGGGACACACACTATAGGGCAGTTCTTC. Translation: CASSLPGTHTIGQFF.

The rearrangement uses TRBV6-1 and TRBJ1-2, with 9 nucleotides matching TRBD1. This CDR3 is 16 amino acids long. Germline V gene data show CDR1 as MNHNS and CDR2 as SASEGT. The V gene end was trimmed by 6 bases and the J gene end by 4 bases; junction bases not matched to a gene: 12. The CDR3: CASRDRDRARSYGYTF. The CDR3 nucleotides read TGTGCCAGCAGAGACCGGGACAGGGCCCGATCCTATGGCTACACCTTC.

At least ten counts were recorded for this clonotype. The chain couples TRBV7-9 to TRBJ2-3; possible D gene TRBD2, 6 bases. V gave up 4 bases and J gave up 2 bases, with 13 bases separating them. CDR3 length equals 15 residues. Germline V gene data show CDR1 as SEHNR and CDR2 as FQNEAQ (reference sequence). The CDR3 loop is CASSWSSDHTDTQYF. CDR3 nucleotides: TGTGCCAGCAGCTGGTCTAGCGACCACACAGATACGCAGTATTTT.